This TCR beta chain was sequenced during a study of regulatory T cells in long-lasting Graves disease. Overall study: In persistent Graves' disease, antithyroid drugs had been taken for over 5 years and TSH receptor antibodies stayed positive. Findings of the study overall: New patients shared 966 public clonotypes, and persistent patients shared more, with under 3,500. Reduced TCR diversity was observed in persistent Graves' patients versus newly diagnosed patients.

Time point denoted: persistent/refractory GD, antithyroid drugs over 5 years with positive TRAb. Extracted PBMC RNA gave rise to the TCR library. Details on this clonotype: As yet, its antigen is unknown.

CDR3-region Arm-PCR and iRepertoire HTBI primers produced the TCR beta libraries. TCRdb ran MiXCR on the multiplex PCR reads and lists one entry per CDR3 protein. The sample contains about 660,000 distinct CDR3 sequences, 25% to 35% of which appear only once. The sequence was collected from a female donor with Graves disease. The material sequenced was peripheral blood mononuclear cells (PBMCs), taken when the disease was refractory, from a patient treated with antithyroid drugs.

In DNA form, the CDR3 reads TGTGCCATCAGTGGCACTAGCGGGAGGGATTACGAGCAGTACTTC. This translates into CAISGTSGRDYEQYF. The chain recombines TRBV10-3 with TRBJ2-7, with 13 bases matching TRBD2. The V gene end was trimmed by 4 bases and the J gene end by 4 bases; junction bases not matched to a gene: 4. Germline CDR1 reads ENHRY; CDR2 reads SYGVKD. The CDR3 is 15 residues long.